Sequencing of this T cell receptor (beta chain) was carried out in a study of T cells in Graves' hyperthyroidism and ophthalmopathy. Study-wide findings and caveats: Ophthalmopathy cases were set apart from stable hyperthyroidism by a 13 V-J model. Among thyroid clonotypes expanded above 0.001, most also appeared in blood.

Diagnosing involved the use of clinical symptoms, serum thyroxine and TRAb, thyroid ultrasound and orbital computed tomography. A roughly 9.3 ml volume of fresh peripheral blood provided the PBMCs. Per the germline V gene, CDR1 is MNHEY and CDR2 is SVGAGI. This CDR3 region has 16 residues. V was clipped by 2 bases and J by 2 bases, with 16 bases between them. This clonotype appeared a few times. Its antigen remains unknown. TCR beta CDR3 region amplification was performed from RNA transcripts. HTBI primers were employed in a first-round RT-PCR of the TCR CDR3. One entry per CDR3 protein, called by TCRdb with MiXCR from the multiplex PCR reads. The repertoire includes about 400,000 distinct CDR3 sequences, roughly an eighth of them detected once, and 25% to 30% sits in the top ten.

The clonotype was recovered from a middle-aged man with Graves' ophthalmopathy. The sample comprised blood. The chain links TRBV6-5 to TRBJ2-7; D unresolved. CDR3 bases: TGTGCCAGCAGTTACGCGTCTCCCGTGCTGCCCTACGAGCAGTACTTC. Its protein product is CASSYASPVLPYEQYF.